The 11 T cell receptor beta chains presented below share a single source sample, sequenced in a study of blood T cell repertoires in COVID-19. Sequencing was performed with immunoSEQ multiplex PCR; in TCRdb, only in-frame clones are kept and a portion is missing. The repertoire holds under 400,000 clones, with 80% to 90% as singletons. The sequenced sample was PBMCs or T cells enriched from blood (not recorded which). The receptors shown here come from a man aged 40-49 years in a cohort exposed to, infected with or recovered from COVID-19 (not recorded which).

This clone has only a few counts. The CDR3 DNA reads as TGTGCCAGCAGAACCCCGGTGGCAGGGACATACACCGGGGAGCTGTTTTTT. Amino acids: CASRTPVAGTYTGELFF. This chain uses TRBV27 with TRBJ2-2; D perhaps matches TRBD1 (6 bases). The ends were cut back, 6 bases at V and 3 bases at J, with 20 bases in the middle. This CDR3 comprises 17 residues. Germline CDR1 MNHEY, CDR2 SMNVEV (reference sequence).

The sample holds one count of this clone. This sequence joins TRBV6-5 and TRBJ2-1; 7 nucleotides align to TRBD1. The trim removed 4 bases at V and 10 bases at J, leaving 4 bases unmatched. Per the germline V gene, CDR1 is MNHEY and CDR2 is SVGAGI. The CDR3 runs to 12 residues. The CDR3 nucleotides are TGTGCCAGCAGTTTCCGACAGGGAGAGCAGTTCTTC. Amino acid sequence: CASSFRQGEQFF.

This clone occurred once. The chain is built from TRBV9 and TRBJ2-5; D perhaps matches TRBD2 (5 bases). V was clipped by 0 bases and J by 2 bases, with 11 bases between them. There are 15 residues in the CDR3. Germline lookup yields CDR1 SGDLS and CDR2 YYNGEE. CDR3 loop: CASSVATLAQETQYF. Written as DNA, the CDR3 is TGTGCCAGCAGCGTAGCGACGCTAGCTCAAGAGACCCAGTACTTC.

The rearrangement uses TRBV2 and TRBJ2-7; TRBD2 is a possible D gene (7 bases). Germline CDR1 and CDR2: SNHLY and FYNNEI. The CDR3 has 13 amino acids. The ends were cut back, 7 bases at V and 4 bases at J, with 14 bases in the middle. DNA of the CDR3: TGTGCCAGCAATCTCGGGGGGCTATACGAGCAGTACTTC. It is translated as CASNLGGLYEQYF. Drawing the rest from reference TRBV2 and TRBJ2-7, the complete variable domain is EPEVTQTPSHQVTQMGQEVILRCVPISNHLYFYWYRQILGQKVEFLVSFYNNEISEKSEIFDDQFSVERPDGSNFTLKIRSTKLEDSAMYFCASNLGGLYEQYFGPGTRLTVT.

The chain has TRBV18 and TRBJ1-3; 9 bases match TRBD1. V shed 4 bases and J 0 bases; nucleotides not matched to a gene: 10. The CDR3 has 18 residues. Germline V gene lookup returns CDR1 KGHSH and CDR2 LQKENI. The CDR3 region is CASSLDRGRYNSGNTIYF. In nucleotides, the CDR3 is TGTGCCAGCTCACTGGACAGGGGAAGGTACAACTCTGGAAACACCATATATTTT.

The chain employs TRBV7-2 and TRBJ2-6; D unresolved. The V gene lost 1 base and the J gene lost 0 bases, with 7 bases spanning the gap. Looked up from germline, CDR1 is SGHTA and CDR2 is FQGNSA. The CDR3 loop spans 16 amino acids. The CDR3 sequence is CASSLDPSSGANVLTF. DNA for the CDR3: TGTGCCAGCAGCTTAGATCCGAGCTCTGGGGCCAACGTCCTGACTTTC.

The gene calls are TRBV14 and TRBJ2-1; TRBD2 matches 7 bases. V dropped 5 bases and J dropped 3; count of bases not matched to a gene: 7. Germline V CDR1 and CDR2: SGHDN, FVKESK. The CDR3 runs to 15 residues. CDR3 sequence (DNA): TGTGCCAGCAGCGCGGGAGTTGGTTTCTACAATGAGCAGTTCTTC. It codes for CASSAGVGFYNEQFF.

The rearrangement uses TRBV28 and TRBJ1-2; no firm D call. This CDR3 comprises 12 residues. Germline-derived CDR1 and CDR2 are MDHEN and SYDVKM. The ends were cut back, 6 bases at V and 4 bases at J, with 9 bases in the middle. CDR3 in DNA: TGTGCCAGCAGCCTCGCACTCTATGGCTACACCTTC. The encoded protein is CASSLALYGYTF.

V gene TRBV23-1 combines with J gene TRBJ1-4; no definite D call. TRBV23-1 is placed among ORFs of uncertain function. CDR3 length: 15 residues. V shed 1 base and J shed 3 bases, with 9 bases lying between them. The CDR3: CASSQLGAANEKLFF. The CDR3 nucleotides read TGCGCCAGCAGTCAATTGGGAGCTGCTAATGAAAAACTGTTTTTT.

The chain employs TRBV14 and TRBJ2-5; maybe TRBD2 (5 bases). This CDR3 has 17 residues. Germline assignment: CDR1 SGHDN and CDR2 FVKESK. Trimming stripped 0 bases from V and 6 bases from J, with 20 bases between. The CDR3 region has the DNA TGTGCCAGCAGCCAAGATCAATCTAGCAAATCCCAGAAGACCCAGTACTTC. It specifies CASSQDQSSKSQKTQYF.

This chain links TRBV5-4 with TRBJ2-5; TRBD1 aligns across 12 bases. V was clipped by 7 bases and J by 4 bases; unmatched bases: 5. The CDR3 covers 14 residues. Germline V gene lookup returns CDR1 SGHNT and CDR2 YYREEE (reference sequence). The CDR3: CASERDRGRETQYF. In DNA form, the CDR3 reads TGTGCCAGCGAGCGGGACAGGGGGCGAGAGACCCAGTACTTC.